The 2 T cell receptor beta chains presented below share a single source sample, sequenced in a study of T cell responses to AZD1222 COVID-19 vaccine (dated by TCRdb to about 2021). Library creation used the immunoSEQ multiplex PCR assay. What TCRdb holds here is the immuneACCESS table cut down to in-frame rearrangements. Part of the clones is not present; checked against another copy, under half of the missing clones reflect an unresolved V gene, and the others are unexplained. The sample yields some 95,000 clones; around 89% were counted once. Roughly 12% of the sample belongs to the ten largest clones. Interpreted using the paper, the time point label stands for: about 28 days (+/-7) after the second vaccine dose. This material consisted of peripheral blood, taken 28 days after the second AZD1222 dose. All receptors derive from an adult who received the AZD1222 COVID-19 vaccine.

The rearrangement uses TRBV5-1 and TRBJ1-1; 8 nucleotides line up with TRBD1. The CDR3 consists of 15 residues. Per the germline V gene, CDR1 is SGHRS and CDR2 is YFSETQ. V shed 2 bases, J shed 1 base, and the junction held 4 bases outside the gene matches. The CDR3 loop reads CASSLTGGTNTEAFF. As DNA, the CDR3 is TGCGCCAGCAGCTTAACAGGGGGAACGAACACTGAAGCTTTCTTT.

J is TRBJ1-6 and V is TRBV19; 7 bases line up with TRBD1. The CDR3 runs 16 residues. Germline loops: CDR1 LNHDA, CDR2 SQIVND (reference sequence). The V segment lost 7 bases and the J segment 6 bases; nucleotides outside the gene matches: 12. The DNA of the CDR3 is TGTGCCAGTATCAATAGAGGGGGCATGGGTAATTCACCCCTCCACTTT. It specifies CASINRGGMGNSPLHF.